The clone carrying this T cell receptor (beta chain) has ten or more counts. The data belong to a study of identical twins. TCRdb analysed the 5' RACE reads with MiXCR anew, one entry per CDR3 protein. This table has 420,000 or so distinct CDR3 sequences, around 20% appearing once. V was clipped by 0 bases and J by 4 bases, with 13 bases between them. In germline, CDR1 is DFQATT, CDR2 SNEGSKA (reference sequence). The CDR3 is 14 amino acids. J is TRBJ2-7 and V is TRBV20-1, with D unresolved. The TCR comes from a man aged 45-65 years in good health. Sequenced: naive T cells sorted from blood. This chain's CDR3 is CSAREGNTWYEQYF. CDR3 bases: TGCAGTGCTAGAGAGGGAAACACTTGGTACGAGCAGTACTTC.